The T cell receptor beta chain described here comes from a study of blood T cell repertoires in COVID-19. Study summary: COVID-19 samples collected from the United States, Italy and Spain covered acute and convalescent phases.

TCRdb's copy holds only in-frame clones and misses some; the assay was immunoSEQ multiplex PCR. The sample yields about 89,000 clones, approximately 84% seen once. Sequencing used peripheral blood. The source is a man in his sixties or seventies with COVID-19, enrolled during active disease.

The CDR3 loop reads CASSYHPGQGTDTQYF. As DNA, the CDR3 is TGTGCCAGCAGCTACCATCCGGGACAGGGCACAGATACGCAGTATTTT. V and J are TRBV5-4 and TRBJ2-3; 8 nucleotides agree with TRBD1. CDR1 SGHNT and CDR2 YYREEE come from the germline V gene (reference sequence). This CDR3 is built from 16 residues. The junction had 7 bases not matched to a gene; V was cut back by 3 bases and J by 1 base.